Ten or more counts support the clone carrying this T cell receptor (beta chain). Its antigen is not identified. The data stem from a study of T-cell reconstitution after alpha-beta-depleted transplantation in children. Study outcomes and limitations: It was surviving recipient T cells and thymic progenitors that gave some patients high TCRbeta diversity at day 60.

Unique molecular identifiers were incorporated during preparation of the TCRbeta library. MiXCR, applied by TCRdb to the PCR reads, yields one record per CDR3 protein. The sample holds over 90,000 distinct CDR3 sequences, under 9% seen once. CDR1 and CDR2 (germline): MDHEN, SYDVKM. Trimming took off 5 bases at V and 3 bases at J, with 23 bases between the two ends. The CDR3 is made up of 17 amino acids. Source: PBMCs, taken before TCRalphabeta/CD19-depleted stem cell transplant. This clonotype was obtained from a boy between 2 and 15 years old with acute lymphoblastic leukemia, due to receive a stem cell transplant. The chain uses TRBV28 and TRBJ2-7; D is perhaps TRBD2 (5 bases). In DNA form, the CDR3 reads TGTGCCAGCAGTGGCCAACCCCGGGGAGCTCCCCTCTACGAGCAGTACTTC. Encoded protein: CASSGQPRGAPLYEQYF.